This T cell receptor beta chain was sequenced in a study of beta chain features in type 1 diabetes. Reverse transcribing all isolated RNA meant expressed TCRB transcripts were sequenced. Sequencing used immunoSEQ multiplex PCR; TCRdb keeps in-frame clones, though not all of them. The table has 300,000 to 350,000 clones, roughly 21% seen once; the top ten hold around 0.04%. V was clipped by 4 bases and J by 8 bases; unmatched bases: 9. The CDR3 spans 15 residues. Germline assignment: CDR1 SEHNR and CDR2 FQNEAQ (reference sequence). This clone was counted a few times. The sample consisted of naive CD4+ T cells from blood. The origin of this receptor is a woman between 18 and 29 years old in good health. This sequence joins TRBV7-9 and TRBJ1-2, with 11 bases that match TRBD1. CDR3: CASSSWTGGREGYTF. The CDR3 nucleotides read TGTGCCAGCAGCTCATGGACAGGGGGCAGGGAAGGCTACACCTTC.